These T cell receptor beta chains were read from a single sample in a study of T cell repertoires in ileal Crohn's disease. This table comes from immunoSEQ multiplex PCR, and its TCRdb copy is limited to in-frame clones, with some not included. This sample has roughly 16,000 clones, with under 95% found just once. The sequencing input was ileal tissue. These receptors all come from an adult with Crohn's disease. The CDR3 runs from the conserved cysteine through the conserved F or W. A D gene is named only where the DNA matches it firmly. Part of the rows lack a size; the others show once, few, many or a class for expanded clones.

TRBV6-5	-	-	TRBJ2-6	CASSYSRGANVLTF	TGTGCCAGCAGTTACTCCAGAGGGGCCAACGTCCTGACTTTC
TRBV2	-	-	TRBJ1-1	CASRQDMNTEAFF	TGTGCCAGTCGACAGGACATGAACACTGAAGCTTTCTTT
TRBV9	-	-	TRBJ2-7	CASSVRGSFSYEQYF	TGTGCCAGCAGCGTTAGGGGCAGCTTCTCCTACGAGCAGTACTTC
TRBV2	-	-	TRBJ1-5	CASSPGRPQHF	TGTGCCAGCAGTCCCGGGAGGCCCCAGCATTTT
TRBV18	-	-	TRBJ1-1	CASSPSAGRNTEAFF	TGTGCCAGCTCACCATCAGCCGGCAGGAACACTGAAGCCTTCTTT
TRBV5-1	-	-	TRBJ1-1	CASTPGGSLEAFF	TGCGCCAGCACCCCGGGGGGGAGTCTTGAAGCTTTCTTT
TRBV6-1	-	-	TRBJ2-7	CASSEGWGQGGYEQYF	TGTGCCAGCAGTGAAGGATGGGGTCAGGGGGGCTACGAGCAGTACTTC
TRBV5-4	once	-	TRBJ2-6	CASSPQTGANVLTF	TGTGCCAGCAGCCCCCAGACTGGGGCCAACGTCCTGACTTTC
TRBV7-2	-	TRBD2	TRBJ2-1	CASSVRAGGPGNEQFF	TGTGCCAGCAGCGTTCGGGCGGGGGGGCCTGGGAATGAGCAGTTCTTC
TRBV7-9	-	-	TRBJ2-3	CASSPTGFGTDTQYF	TGTGCCAGCAGCCCTACAGGGTTCGGTACAGATACGCAGTATTTT
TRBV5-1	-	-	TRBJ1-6	CASSPQGYNSPLHF	TGCGCCAGCAGCCCCCAGGGTTATAATTCACCCCTCCACTTT
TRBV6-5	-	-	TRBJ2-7	CASSFDGTDSFYEQYF	TGTGCCAGCAGTTTCGACGGGACTGATTCCTTTTACGAGCAGTACTTC
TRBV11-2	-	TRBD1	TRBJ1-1	CASSLIPTGGMNTEAFF	TGTGCCAGCAGCCTAATACCCACAGGGGGCATGAACACTGAAGCTTTCTTT
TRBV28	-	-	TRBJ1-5	CASSLSGGGLWSNQPQHF	TGTGCCAGCAGTTTAAGTGGGGGGGGATTGTGGAGCAATCAGCCCCAGCATTTT
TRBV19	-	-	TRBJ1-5	CASSIRGISNQPQHF	TGTGCCAGTAGTATTCGGGGGATTAGCAATCAGCCCCAGCATTTT
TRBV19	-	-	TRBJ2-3	CASRVGDIADTQYF	TGTGCCAGTAGGGTAGGGGATATCGCAGATACGCAGTATTTT
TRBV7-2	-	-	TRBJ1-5	CASSNRGYSNQPQHF	TGTGCCAGCAGCAATCGGGGTTATAGCAATCAGCCCCAGCATTTT
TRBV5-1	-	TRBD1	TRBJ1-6	CASSTGTGDSPLHF	TGCGCCAGCTCAACCGGGACAGGGGATTCACCCCTCCACTTT
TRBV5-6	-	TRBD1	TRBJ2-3	CASSLRGQGRDTQYF	TGTGCCAGCAGCTTGCGCGGACAGGGTCGGGATACGCAGTATTTT
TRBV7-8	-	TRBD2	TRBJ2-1	CASSLLAGGSYNEQFF	TGTGCCAGCAGCCTACTAGCGGGGGGCTCCTACAATGAGCAGTTCTTC
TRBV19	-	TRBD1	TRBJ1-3	CASRDSRTGAGNTIYF	TGTGCCAGTAGAGATTCGAGGACAGGGGCTGGAAACACCATATATTTT
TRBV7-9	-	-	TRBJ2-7	CASSLGLRYEQYF	TGTGCCAGCAGCTTAGGGCTCCGCTACGAGCAGTACTTC
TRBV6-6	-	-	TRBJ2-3	CASSYRETTDTQYF	TGTGCCAGCAGTTACCGAGAAACCACAGATACGCAGTATTTT
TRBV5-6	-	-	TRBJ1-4	CASSRDNEKLFF	TGTGCCAGCAGCCGAGATAATGAAAAACTGTTTTTT
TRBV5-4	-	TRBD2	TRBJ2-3	CASSSGLGLPTQYF	TGTGCCAGCAGCTCCGGACTAGGATTGCCTACGCAGTATTTT
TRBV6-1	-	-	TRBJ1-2	CASSEAGSNYGYTF	TGTGCCAGCAGTGAAGCGGGGAGTAACTATGGCTACACCTTC
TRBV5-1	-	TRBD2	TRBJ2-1	CASSLRVSGGAGGEQFF	TGCGCCAGCAGCTTGAGGGTTAGCGGGGGGGCCGGCGGGGAGCAGTTCTTC
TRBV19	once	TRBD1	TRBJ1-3	CASATGGKGNTIYF	TGTGCCAGTGCGACAGGGGGCAAAGGAAACACCATATATTTT
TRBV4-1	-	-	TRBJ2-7	CASSQGVGEGFEQYF	TGCGCCAGCAGCCAAGGAGTAGGGGAAGGGTTCGAGCAGTACTTC
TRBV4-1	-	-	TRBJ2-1	CASSQSAPRGGNEQFF	TGCGCCAGCAGCCAAAGTGCGCCACGGGGTGGCAATGAGCAGTTCTTC
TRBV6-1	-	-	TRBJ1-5	CASSLMAQPQHF	TGTGCCAGCAGTCTGATGGCTCAGCCCCAGCATTTT
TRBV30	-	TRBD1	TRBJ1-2	CAWSRQGLGYGYTF	TGTGCCTGGAGTCGACAGGGACTAGGGTATGGCTACACCTTC
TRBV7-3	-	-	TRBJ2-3	CASSRIGGVADTQYF	TGTGCCAGCAGCCGAATCGGAGGGGTTGCAGATACGCAGTATTTT
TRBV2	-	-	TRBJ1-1	CASSEARKTEAFF	TGTGCCAGCAGTGAAGCGCGGAAGACTGAAGCTTTCTTT
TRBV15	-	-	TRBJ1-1	CATRISRGMNTEAFF	TGTGCCACCAGAATTTCAAGGGGGATGAACACTGAAGCTTTCTTT
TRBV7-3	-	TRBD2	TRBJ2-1	CASSVAGGPYNEQFF	TGTGCCAGCAGCGTAGCGGGGGGGCCTTACAATGAGCAGTTCTTC
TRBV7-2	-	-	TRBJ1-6	CASSLVNSPLHF	TGTGCCAGCAGCTTAGTTAATTCCCCCCTCCACTTT
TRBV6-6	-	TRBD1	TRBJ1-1	CASLDRANTEAFF	TGTGCCAGCTTGGACAGGGCGAACACTGAAGCTTTCTTT
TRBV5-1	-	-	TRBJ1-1	CASSPGAREGTEAFF	TGCGCCAGCAGCCCCGGCGCCAGGGAGGGCACTGAAGCTTTCTTT
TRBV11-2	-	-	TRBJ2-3	CASSLDQTDTQYF	TGTGCCAGCAGCTTAGATCAGACAGATACGCAGTATTTT
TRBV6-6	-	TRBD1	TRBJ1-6	CASREGQGSSPLHF	TGTGCCAGCAGAGAAGGACAGGGATCTTCACCCCTCCACTTT
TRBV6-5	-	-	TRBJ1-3	CASSEQVSGNTIYF	TGTGCCAGCAGTGAGCAGGTCTCTGGAAACACCATATATTTT
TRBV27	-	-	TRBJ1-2	CASSLSGRVEPYGYTF	TGTGCCAGCAGTTTATCGGGGCGCGTCGAACCCTATGGCTACACCTTC
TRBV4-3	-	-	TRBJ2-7	CASSQDDGTAEQYF	TGCGCCAGCAGCCAAGATGACGGCACAGCCGAGCAGTACTTC
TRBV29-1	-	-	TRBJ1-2	CSAQTGLYGYTF	TGCAGCGCCCAAACAGGTCTCTATGGCTACACCTTC
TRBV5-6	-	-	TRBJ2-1	CASSPRAAVGGEQFF	TGTGCCAGCAGCCCGCGAGCGGCGGTCGGAGGTGAGCAGTTCTTC
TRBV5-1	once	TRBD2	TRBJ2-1	CASSWTSGGNEQFF	TGCGCCAGCAGCTGGACTAGCGGGGGGAATGAGCAGTTCTTC
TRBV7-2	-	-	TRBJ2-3	CASRIGLAGDTQYF	TGTGCCAGCCGAATCGGACTTGCCGGAGATACGCAGTATTTT
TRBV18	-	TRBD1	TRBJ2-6	CASSRTGQRLTGANVLTF	TGTGCCAGCTCAAGGACAGGGCAGAGGCTTACTGGGGCCAACGTCCTGACTTTC